This T cell receptor (beta chain) is from a study of CD8 T cells in ankylosing spondylitis. Findings and limits, study-wide: Roughly eight highly homologous variants made up a TCR beta motif that seemed to typify ankylosing spondylitis blood.

CDR1 and CDR2 from the germline V gene are SGHKS and YYEKEE (reference sequence). Trimming took 0 bases from V and 6 from J; bases not matched to a gene: 8. This CDR3 has 16 amino acids. This clonotype was detected many times. No antigen is known for it. TCRdb reprocessed the 5' RACE reads via MiXCR and lists one record per CDR3 protein. The sample has some 220,000 distinct CDR3 sequences; just under 7.5% are singletons. The gene calls are TRBV5-5 and TRBJ2-3; the match to TRBD2 covers 9 bases. The receptor comes from a male donor with ankylosing spondylitis. Input material: blood, either unsorted or a sorted T cell fraction (not recorded which). Written as DNA, the CDR3 is TGTGCCAGCAGCTTGGTGCCTAGCGGGGCTCTTGATACGCAGTATTTT. Protein product: CASSLVPSGALDTQYF.